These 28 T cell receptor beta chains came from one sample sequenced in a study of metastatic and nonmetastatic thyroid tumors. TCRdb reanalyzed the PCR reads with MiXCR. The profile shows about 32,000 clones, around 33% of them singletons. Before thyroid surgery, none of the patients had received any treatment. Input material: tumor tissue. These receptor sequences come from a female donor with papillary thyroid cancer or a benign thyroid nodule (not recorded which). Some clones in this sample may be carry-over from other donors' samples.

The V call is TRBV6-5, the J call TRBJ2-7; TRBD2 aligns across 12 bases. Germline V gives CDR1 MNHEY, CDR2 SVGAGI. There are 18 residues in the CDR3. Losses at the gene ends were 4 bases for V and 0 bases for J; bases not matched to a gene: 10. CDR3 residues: CASSFKGLAGGRSYEQYF. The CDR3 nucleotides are TGTGCCAGCAGTTTTAAGGGCCTAGCGGGGGGGCGCTCCTACGAGCAGTACTTC.

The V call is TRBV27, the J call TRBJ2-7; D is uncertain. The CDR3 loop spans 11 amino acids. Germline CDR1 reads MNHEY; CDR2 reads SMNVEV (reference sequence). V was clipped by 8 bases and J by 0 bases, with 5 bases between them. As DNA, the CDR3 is TGTGCCAGCCGAAGCTCCTACGAGCAGTACTTC. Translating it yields CASRSSYEQYF.

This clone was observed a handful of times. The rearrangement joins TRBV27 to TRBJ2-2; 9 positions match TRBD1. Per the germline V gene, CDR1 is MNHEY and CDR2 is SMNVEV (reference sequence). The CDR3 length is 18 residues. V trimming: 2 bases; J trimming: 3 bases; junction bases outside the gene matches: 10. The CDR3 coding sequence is TGTGCCAGCAGTTTAGGGGCTGGACAGGGGATGTACACCGGGGAGCTGTTTTTT. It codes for CASSLGAGQGMYTGELFF.

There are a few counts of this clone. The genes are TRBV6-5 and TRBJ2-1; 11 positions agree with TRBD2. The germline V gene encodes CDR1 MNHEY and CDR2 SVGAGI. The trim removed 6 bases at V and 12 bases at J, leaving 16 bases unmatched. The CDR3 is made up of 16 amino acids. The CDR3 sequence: CASRNSAGLAGRGQFF. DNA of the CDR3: TGTGCCAGCAGAAACTCGGCTGGACTAGCGGGCAGGGGGCAGTTCTTC.

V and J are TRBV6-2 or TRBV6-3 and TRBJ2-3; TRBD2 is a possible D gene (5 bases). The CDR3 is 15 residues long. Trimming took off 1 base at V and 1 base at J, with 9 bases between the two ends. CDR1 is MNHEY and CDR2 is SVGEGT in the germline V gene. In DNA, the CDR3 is TGTGCCAGCAGTTACTGGCGGACTGGCACAGATACGCAGTATTTT. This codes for CASSYWRTGTDTQYF.

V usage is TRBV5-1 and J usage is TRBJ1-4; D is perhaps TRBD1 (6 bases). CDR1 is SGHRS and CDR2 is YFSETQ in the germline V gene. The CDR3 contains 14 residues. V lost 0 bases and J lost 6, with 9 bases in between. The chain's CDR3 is CASSLEAGDEKLFF. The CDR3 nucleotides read TGCGCCAGCAGCTTGGAAGCAGGGGATGAAAAACTGTTTTTT. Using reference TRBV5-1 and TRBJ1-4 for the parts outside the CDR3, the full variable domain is KAGVTQTPRYLIKTRGQQVTLSCSPISGHRSVSWYQQTPGQGLQFLFEYFSETQRNKGNFPGRFSGRQFSNSRSEMNVSTLELGDSALYLCASSLEAGDEKLFFGSGTQLSVL.

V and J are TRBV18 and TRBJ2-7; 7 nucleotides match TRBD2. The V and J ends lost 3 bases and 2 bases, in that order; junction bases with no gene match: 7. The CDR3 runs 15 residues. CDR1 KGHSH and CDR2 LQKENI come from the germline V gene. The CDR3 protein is CASSPMAGTTYEQYF. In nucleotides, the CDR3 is TGTGCCAGCTCACCTATGGCAGGGACTACCTACGAGCAGTACTTC.

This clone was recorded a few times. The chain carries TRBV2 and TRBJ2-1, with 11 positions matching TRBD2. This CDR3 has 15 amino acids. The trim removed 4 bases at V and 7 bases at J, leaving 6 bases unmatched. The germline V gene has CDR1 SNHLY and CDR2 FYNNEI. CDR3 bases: TGTGCCAGCAGTGTACTAGCGGGAGTAGGAAATGAGCAGTTCTTC. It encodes CASSVLAGVGNEQFF.

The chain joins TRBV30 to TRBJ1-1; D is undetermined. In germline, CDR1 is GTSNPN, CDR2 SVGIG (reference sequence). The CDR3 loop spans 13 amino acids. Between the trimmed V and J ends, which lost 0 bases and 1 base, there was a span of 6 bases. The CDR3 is CAWSVLPNTEAFF. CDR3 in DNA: TGTGCCTGGAGTGTATTACCGAACACTGAAGCTTTCTTT. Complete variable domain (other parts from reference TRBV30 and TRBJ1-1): SQTIHQWPATLVQPVGSPLSLECTVEGTSNPNLYWYRQAAGRGLQLLFYSVGIGQISSEVPQNLSASRPQDRQFILSSKKLLLSDSGFYLCAWSVLPNTEAFFGQGTRLTVV.

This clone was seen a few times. CDR3 residues: CASSQVNTGQIYGYTF. The CDR3 DNA reads TGCGCCAGCAGCCAGGTAAACACGGGGCAAATATATGGCTACACCTTC. V is TRBV4-1 and J is TRBJ1-2, with D perhaps TRBD1 (5 bases). Germline CDR1 MGHRA, CDR2 YSYEKL. CDR3 length: 16 amino acids. Trimming removed 3 bases from V and 5 bases from J, with 19 bases in between.

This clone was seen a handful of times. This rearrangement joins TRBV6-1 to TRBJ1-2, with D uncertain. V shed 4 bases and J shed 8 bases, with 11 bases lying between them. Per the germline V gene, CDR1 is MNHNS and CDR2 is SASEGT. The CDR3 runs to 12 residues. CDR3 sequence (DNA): TGTGCCAGCAGTGCCACAGTAACGGGCTACACCTTC. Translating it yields CASSATVTGYTF.

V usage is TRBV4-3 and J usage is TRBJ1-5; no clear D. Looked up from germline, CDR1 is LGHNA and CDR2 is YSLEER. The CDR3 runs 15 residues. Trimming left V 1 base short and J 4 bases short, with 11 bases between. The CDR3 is CASSQVRGENQPQHF. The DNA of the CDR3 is TGCGCCAGCAGCCAAGTGCGGGGAGAGAATCAGCCCCAGCATTTT.

The chain's CDR3 is CASSALAGVEQFF. The CDR3 DNA reads TGTGCCAGCAGCGCACTAGCGGGAGTTGAGCAGTTCTTC. This chain connects TRBV6-1 to TRBJ2-1, with TRBD2 matching 11 bases. Germline CDR1 MNHNS, CDR2 SASEGT. The CDR3 is 13 residues long. J gave up 9 bases and V 6 bases, and 4 bases lay outside the gene matches.

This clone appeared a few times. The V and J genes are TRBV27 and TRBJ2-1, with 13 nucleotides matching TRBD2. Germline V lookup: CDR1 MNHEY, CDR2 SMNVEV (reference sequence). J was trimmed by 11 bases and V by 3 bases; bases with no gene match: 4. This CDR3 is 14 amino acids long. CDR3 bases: TGTGCCAGCAGTTTCGAGGGACTAGCGGGACAGCAGTTCTTC. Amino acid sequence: CASSFEGLAGQQFF.

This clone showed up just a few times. The CDR3 spells CASSLRASGGYNEQFF. In DNA form, the CDR3 reads TGTGCCAGCAGCTTAAGGGCTAGCGGGGGCTACAATGAGCAGTTCTTC. The chain links TRBV7-3 to TRBJ2-1; 10 bases match TRBD2. CDR1 and CDR2 from the germline V gene are SGHTA and FQGTGA. Trimming took 1 base from V and 3 from J; bases not matched to a gene: 3. This CDR3 spans 16 amino acids.

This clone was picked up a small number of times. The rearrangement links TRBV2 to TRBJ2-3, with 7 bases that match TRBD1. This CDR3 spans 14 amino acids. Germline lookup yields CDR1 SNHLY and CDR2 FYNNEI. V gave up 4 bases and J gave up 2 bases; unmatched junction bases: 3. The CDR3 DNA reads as TGTGCCAGCAGTGGGGACAGTCCCACAGATACGCAGTATTTT. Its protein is CASSGDSPTDTQYF.

CDR3 nucleotide sequence: TGCGCCAGCAGCTTGGCCATAACCCCATCCGGGGAAGCTTTCTTT. The encoded protein is CASSLAITPSGEAFF. The J gene is TRBJ1-1, the V gene TRBV5-1; no clear D. V was clipped by 0 bases and J by 8 bases, with 17 bases between them. This CDR3 is 15 amino acids long. The V gene's germline CDR1 is SGHRS and CDR2 YFSETQ. Full variable domain (rest looked up from reference TRBV5-1 and TRBJ1-1): KAGVTQTPRYLIKTRGQQVTLSCSPISGHRSVSWYQQTPGQGLQFLFEYFSETQRNKGNFPGRFSGRQFSNSRSEMNVSTLELGDSALYLCASSLAITPSGEAFFGQGTRLTVV.

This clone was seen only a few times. This CDR3 is CASSHRQMFEQFF. CDR3 coding DNA: TGTGCCAGCAGCCACCGACAGATGTTTGAGCAGTTCTTC. This chain links TRBV3-1 with TRBJ2-1; tentative D call: TRBD1 (5 bases). Trimming cost V 3 bases and J 9 bases, with 12 bases left between them. CDR1 is LGHDT and CDR2 is YNNKEL in the germline V gene (reference sequence). This CDR3 spans 13 amino acids.

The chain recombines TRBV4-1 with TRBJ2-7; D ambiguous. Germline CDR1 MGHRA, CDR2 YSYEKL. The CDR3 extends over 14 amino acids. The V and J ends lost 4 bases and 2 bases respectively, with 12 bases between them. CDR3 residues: CASSLPGNPYEQYF. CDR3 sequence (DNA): TGCGCCAGCAGCCTACCGGGCAACCCCTACGAGCAGTACTTC.

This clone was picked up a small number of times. The CDR3 sequence: CASSIQRQPQHF. The CDR3 coding sequence is TGTGCCAGCAGCATCCAAAGACAGCCCCAGCATTTT. The V and J genes are TRBV2 and TRBJ1-5, with D uncertain. CDR1 is SNHLY, CDR2 FYNNEI, per germline. The V and J ends lost 6 bases and 7 bases respectively, with 10 bases between them. This CDR3 has 12 amino acids.

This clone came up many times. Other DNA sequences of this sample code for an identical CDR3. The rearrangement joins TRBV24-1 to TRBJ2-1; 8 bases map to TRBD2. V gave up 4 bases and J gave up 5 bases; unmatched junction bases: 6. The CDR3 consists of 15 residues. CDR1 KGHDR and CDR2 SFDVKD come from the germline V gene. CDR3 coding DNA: TGTGCCACCAGTGAGAGCGGGGGCAGAAACAATGAGCAGTTCTTC. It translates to CATSESGGRNNEQFF.

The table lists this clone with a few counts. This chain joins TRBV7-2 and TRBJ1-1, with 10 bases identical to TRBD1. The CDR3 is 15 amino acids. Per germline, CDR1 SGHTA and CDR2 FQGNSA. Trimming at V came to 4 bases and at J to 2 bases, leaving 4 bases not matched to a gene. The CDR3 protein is CASSWRQGANTEAFF. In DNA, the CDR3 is TGTGCCAGCAGCTGGAGACAGGGGGCCAACACTGAAGCTTTCTTT.

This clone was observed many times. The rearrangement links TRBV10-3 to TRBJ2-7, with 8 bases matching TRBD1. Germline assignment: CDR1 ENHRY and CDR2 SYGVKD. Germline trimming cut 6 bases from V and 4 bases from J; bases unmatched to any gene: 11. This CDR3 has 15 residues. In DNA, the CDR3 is TGTGCCATCAGCCTCGGACAGGGAGTTTTTTACGAGCAGTACTTC. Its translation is CAISLGQGVFYEQYF.

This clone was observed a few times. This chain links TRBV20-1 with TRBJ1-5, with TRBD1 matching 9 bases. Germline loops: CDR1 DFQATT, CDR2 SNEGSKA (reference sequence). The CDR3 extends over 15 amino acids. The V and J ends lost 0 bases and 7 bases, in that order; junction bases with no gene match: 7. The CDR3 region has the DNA TGCAGTGCTAGAGACGGGACAGGGTCGAGCCAGCCCCAGCATTTT. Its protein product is CSARDGTGSSQPQHF.

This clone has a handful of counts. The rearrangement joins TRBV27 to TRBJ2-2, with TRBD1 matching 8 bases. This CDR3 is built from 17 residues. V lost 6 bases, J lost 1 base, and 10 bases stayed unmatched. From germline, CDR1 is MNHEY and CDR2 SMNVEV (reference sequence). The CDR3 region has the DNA TGTGCCAGCAGCCCAGGGGGCTGGTACTGGAACACCGGGGAGCTGTTTTTT. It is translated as CASSPGGWYWNTGELFF.

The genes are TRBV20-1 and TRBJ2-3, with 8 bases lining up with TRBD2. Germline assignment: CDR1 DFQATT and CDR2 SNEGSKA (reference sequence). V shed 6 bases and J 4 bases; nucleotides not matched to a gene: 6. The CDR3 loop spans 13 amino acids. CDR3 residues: CSARREVADTQYF. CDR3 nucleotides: TGCAGTGCGAGGCGGGAGGTCGCAGATACGCAGTATTTT.

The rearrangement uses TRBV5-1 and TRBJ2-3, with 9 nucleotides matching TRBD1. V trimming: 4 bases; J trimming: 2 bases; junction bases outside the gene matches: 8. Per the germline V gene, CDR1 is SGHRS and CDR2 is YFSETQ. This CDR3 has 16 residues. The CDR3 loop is CASSTDRGRLTDTQYF. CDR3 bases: TGCGCCAGCAGCACGGACAGGGGTCGCCTCACAGATACGCAGTATTTT.

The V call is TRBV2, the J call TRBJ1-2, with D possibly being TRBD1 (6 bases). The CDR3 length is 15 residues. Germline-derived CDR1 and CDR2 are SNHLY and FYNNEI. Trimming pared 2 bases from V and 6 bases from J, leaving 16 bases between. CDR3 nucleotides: TGTGCCAGCAGTGAACCGAAGGTGTCAGGGGATGGCTACACCTTC. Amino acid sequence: CASSEPKVSGDGYTF.